The entry that follows covers one T cell receptor beta chain sequence. Its matching antigen is unknown. The study ran its PCR with 60 Vbeta and 13 Jbeta primers. The table came from immunoSEQ multiplex PCR; TCRdb's copy has only in-frame clones and leaves some out. The data hold about 190,000 clones, with roughly four fifths observed a single time. The source of the sample is a study of cytomegalovirus exposure and HLA in healthy donors. Overall study findings and caveats: Evidence from a later analysis indicated that most CMV-associated TCR beta chains looked HLA-restricted.

Sequenced sample: PBMCs. This TCR came from a woman in her twenties or thirties in good health and CMV-seropositive.

The CDR3 coding sequence is TGTGCCAGTAGTATGAGTGGGACTAGTTACGGGGAGCTGTTTTTT. Its protein product is CASSMSGTSYGELFF. J is TRBJ2-2 and V is TRBV19; 8 bases match TRBD2. CDR1 is LNHDA and CDR2 is SQIVND in the germline V gene (reference sequence). This CDR3 region has 15 residues. Germline trimming cut 3 bases from V and 7 bases from J; bases unmatched to any gene: 7.